The 4 T cell receptor beta chains below all came from one sample that was sequenced in a study of blood T cell repertoires in COVID-19. TCRdb's table, derived via immunoSEQ multiplex PCR, lists solely in-frame clones and lacks some. This table holds more than 85,000 clones, 81% found once. The sequencing sample was made of peripheral blood. These receptors were collected from a man in his 60s with acute or convalescent COVID-19.

The chain has TRBV29-1 and TRBJ1-2; D gene uncertain. In germline, CDR1 is SQVTM, CDR2 ANQGSEA. The CDR3 is 9 amino acids. With 6 bases removed from V and 14 bases from J, the gap between germline ends came to 13 bases. The CDR3 reads CSVTETPTF. The CDR3 nucleotides read TGCAGCGTCACCGAAACACCTACCTTC.

This chain links TRBV5-1 with TRBJ1-1; a weak D match, TRBD1 (5 bases). Germline V gene data show CDR1 as SGHRS and CDR2 as YFSETQ. V was trimmed by 5 bases and J by 4 bases, leaving 15 bases between them. The CDR3 is 14 amino acids. The CDR3 DNA is TGCGCCAGCAGTGTGGACAATGTAGCCACTGAAGCTTTCTTT. Protein: CASSVDNVATEAFF. Full variable domain (rest looked up from reference TRBV5-1 and TRBJ1-1): KAGVTQTPRYLIKTRGQQVTLSCSPISGHRSVSWYQQTPGQGLQFLFEYFSETQRNKGNFPGRFSGRQFSNSRSEMNVSTLELGDSALYLCASSVDNVATEAFFGQGTRLTVV.

The rearrangement joins TRBV5-8 to TRBJ2-3, with 10 positions matching TRBD2. CDR1 and CDR2 from the germline V gene are SGHTS and YDEGEE. This CDR3 has 16 amino acids. Germline trimming cut 2 bases from V and 4 bases from J; bases unmatched to any gene: 7. Here the CDR3 reads CASSLRASGRADTQYF. Written as DNA, the CDR3 is TGTGCCAGCAGCTTAAGGGCTAGCGGGAGAGCAGATACGCAGTATTTT.

The chain uses TRBV19 and TRBJ1-1; possible D gene TRBD1, 6 bases. This CDR3 has 15 amino acids. V lost 4 bases to trimming and J lost 3 bases, with 15 bases between them. Germline V lookup: CDR1 LNHDA, CDR2 SQIVND (reference sequence). In DNA form, the CDR3 reads TGTGCCAGTAGTACTTCAGGGGAGGGGGACACTGAAGCTTTCTTT. This encodes CASSTSGEGDTEAFF.